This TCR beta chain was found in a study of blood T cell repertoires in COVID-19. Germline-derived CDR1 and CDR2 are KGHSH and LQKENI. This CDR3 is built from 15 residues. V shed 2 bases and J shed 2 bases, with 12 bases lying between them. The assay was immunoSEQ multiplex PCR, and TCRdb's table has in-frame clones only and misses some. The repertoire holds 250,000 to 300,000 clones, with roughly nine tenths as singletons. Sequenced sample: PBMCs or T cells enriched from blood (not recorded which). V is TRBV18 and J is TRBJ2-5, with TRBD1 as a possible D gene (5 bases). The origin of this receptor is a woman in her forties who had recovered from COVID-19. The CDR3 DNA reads TGTGCCAGCTCACCAATCAGGGCCCATCAAGAGACCCAGTACTTC. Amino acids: CASSPIRAHQETQYF.